One T cell receptor (beta chain) is described in this entry. No antigen is known for it. Base quality data are lacking; no much larger clone is found one base away. Collaborating institutions collected whole blood in K2EDTA tubes following their own protocols. For TCRbeta analysis, collaborators shipped samples as frozen whole blood, isolated PBMCs, or DNA extracted from either of those sample types. The record originates from a study of blood T cell repertoires in COVID-19 (dated by TCRdb to between 2020 and 2021). Study-level background: Collaborator samples came from the United States, Italy and Spain and covered acute and convalescent phases of COVID-19. The prospective study material was composed of cDNA or gDNA derived from T cells, B-cell-depleted T cells, or PBMCs. Deeply sampled blood TCRbeta repertoires from subjects exposed to, actively infected with, or recovered from COVID-19 were included in the dataset. A freely available public database, intended as a resource for researchers studying the immune response to SARS-CoV-2, is where the repertoires were released. The samples were drawn from the first 160 participants of the ongoing ImmuneRACE study and from roughly 1,300 subjects provided by 6 global collaborators. Nearly every sample came with metadata listing a de-identified subject ID, COVID-19 status, age in years and sex. Where HLA class I and class II types were available, the types were taken from metadata supplied by the sample provider, not from assay-based typing. The paper as a whole reports these results and caveats: The amount of clinical and demographic metadata varied by source and participant and was provided uncurated.

The immunoSEQ Assay, a bias-controlled multiplex PCR, was used to amplify TCRbeta CDR3 regions from genomic DNA. The authors' pipeline ran thus. The number of nucleated cells in each sample was estimated from the amplification of reference gene primers within the assay. To quantify the absolute abundance of each unique TCRbeta CDR3 rearrangement, sequence reads were collapsed and filtered. For each sample, productive Simpson clonality was calculated as the square root of Simpson's diversity index across productive rearrangements. The immuneACCESS repertoire file appears here via TCRdb, limited to in-frame rearrangements. These files lack a portion of the clones; in checked studies, under half of the deficit traces to unresolved V genes, and the cause of the others is not known. The D gene and trimming were derived from the DNA, and the V and J assignments and clone size from that table. The sample profile shows hundreds of thousands of clones; roughly 90% of them were found once. The top ten clonotypes cover about 2.3% of the sample.

Sequencing was done on a sample of peripheral blood. This receptor was taken from a man younger than 30 with active or convalescent COVID-19.

The CDR3 region reads CANGYGVRSYEQYF. The nucleotide sequence is TGTGCCAACGGATACGGGGTTCGCTCCTACGAGCAGTACTTC. Rearrangement joined TRBV9 to TRBJ2-7; a weak D assignment points to TRBD2 (5 bases agree). Counted from cysteine to phenylalanine, this CDR3 has 14 amino acids. The CDR3 DNA has 42 bases and is translated from base 1. CDR1 and CDR2, per the germline V gene, are SGDLS and YYNGEE. At the junction V is shortened by 9 bases and J by 0 bases, with 16 bases in between.